This T cell receptor beta chain was found in a study of T cell changes during pregnancy in multiple sclerosis (dated by TCRdb to the late 2010s). Regarding the study in general: The study looked at changes in the T cell repertoire across pregnancy in women with multiple sclerosis.

Notes on this clone: The antigen it binds to is not known. No much larger clone is present one base from it, and per-base qualities are unavailable.

The library was made by the immunoSEQ multiplex PCR assay. TCRdb retrieved this table from immuneACCESS and kept in-frame rearrangements only. Not all clones are present; in checked studies, unresolved V genes account for under half, and no reason is known for the remainder. Here the sample has 50,000 to 60,000 clones; just under 90% occur a single time. The ten largest clones capture around 0.57% of the sample. The specimen was CD4+ T cells from peripheral blood mononuclear cells, collected in the first trimester of pregnancy. This receptor was identified in a female donor with multiple sclerosis, enrolled in a pregnancy study.

The DNA reads TGTGCCAGCAGCTTAGCGCTGGGACAGGGCTCCGAGCAGTACTTC. Translation gives CASSLALGQGSEQYF. The rearranged segments are TRBV7-2 and TRBJ2-7; 9 nucleotides in the junction match TRBD1. The germline V end is reduced by 0 bases and the J end by 6 bases; junction bases left unmatched: 6. Sequences SGHTA (CDR1) and FQGNSA (CDR2) are obtained from the germline V gene. Including cysteine and phenylalanine, the CDR3 has 15 amino acids. Only the CDR3 DNA is retained, 45 bases long and in frame from the first base.